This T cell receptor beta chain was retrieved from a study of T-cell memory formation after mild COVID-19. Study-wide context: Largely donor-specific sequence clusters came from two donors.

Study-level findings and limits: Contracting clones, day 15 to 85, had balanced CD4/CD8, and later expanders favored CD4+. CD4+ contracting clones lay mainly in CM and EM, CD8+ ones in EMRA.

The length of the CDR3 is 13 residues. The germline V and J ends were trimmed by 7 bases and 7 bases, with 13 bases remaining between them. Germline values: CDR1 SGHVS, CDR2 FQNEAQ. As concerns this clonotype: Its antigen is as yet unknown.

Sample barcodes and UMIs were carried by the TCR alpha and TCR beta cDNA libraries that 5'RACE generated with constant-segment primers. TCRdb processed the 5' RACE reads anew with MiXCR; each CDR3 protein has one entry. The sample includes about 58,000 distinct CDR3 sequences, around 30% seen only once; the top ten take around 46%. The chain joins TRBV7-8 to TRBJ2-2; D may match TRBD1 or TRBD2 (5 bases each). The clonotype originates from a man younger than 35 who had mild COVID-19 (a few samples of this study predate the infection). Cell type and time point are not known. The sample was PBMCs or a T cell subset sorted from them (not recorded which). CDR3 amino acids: CASTLWDRGELFF. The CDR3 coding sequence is TGTGCCAGCACCTTGTGGGACCGCGGGGAGCTGTTTTTT. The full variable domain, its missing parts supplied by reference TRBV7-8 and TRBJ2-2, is GAGVSQSPRYKVAKRGQDVALRCDPISGHVSLFWYQQALGQGPEFLTYFQNEAQLDKSGLPSDRFFAERPEGSVSTLKIQRTQQEDSAVYLCASTLWDRGELFFGEGSRLTVL.